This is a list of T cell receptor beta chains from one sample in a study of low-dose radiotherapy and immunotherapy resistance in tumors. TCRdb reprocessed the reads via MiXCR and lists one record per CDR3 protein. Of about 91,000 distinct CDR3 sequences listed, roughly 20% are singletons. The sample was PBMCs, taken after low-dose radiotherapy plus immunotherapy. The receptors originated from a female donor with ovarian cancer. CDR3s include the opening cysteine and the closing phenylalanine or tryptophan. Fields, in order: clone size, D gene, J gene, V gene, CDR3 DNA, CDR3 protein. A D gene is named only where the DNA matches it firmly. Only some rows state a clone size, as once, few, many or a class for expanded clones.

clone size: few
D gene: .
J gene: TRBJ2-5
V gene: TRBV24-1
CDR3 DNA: TGTGCCACCAGTGATTTGATGACACGTCCAGAGACCCAGTACTTC
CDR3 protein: CATSDLMTRPETQYF

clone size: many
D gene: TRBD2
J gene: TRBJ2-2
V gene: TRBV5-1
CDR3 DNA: TGCGCCAGCAGCTTGGCTAGCGGAGTAACCGGGGAGCTGTTTTTT
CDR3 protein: CASSLASGVTGELFF

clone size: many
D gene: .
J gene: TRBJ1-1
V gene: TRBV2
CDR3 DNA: TGTGCCAGCAGTGGGGACTGGAACACTGAAGCTTTCTTT
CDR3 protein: CASSGDWNTEAFF

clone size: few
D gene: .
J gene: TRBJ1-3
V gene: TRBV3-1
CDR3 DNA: TGTGCCAGCAGCCAAGGAGGGCTTGGAAACACCATATATTTT
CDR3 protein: CASSQGGLGNTIYF

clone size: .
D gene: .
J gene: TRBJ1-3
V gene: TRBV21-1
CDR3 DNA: TGTGCCAGCAGCAAACCTTTCTCTGGAAACACCATATATTTT
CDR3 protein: CASSKPFSGNTIYF

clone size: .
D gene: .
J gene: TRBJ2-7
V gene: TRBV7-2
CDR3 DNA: TGTGCCAGCAGCTCCGTACGGGGACACGAGCAGTACTTC
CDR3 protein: CASSSVRGHEQYF

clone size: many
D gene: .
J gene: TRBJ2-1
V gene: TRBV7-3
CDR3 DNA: TGTGCCAGCAGCTTATTAGGGGGGGCTTTCTACAATGAGCAGTTCTTC
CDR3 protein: CASSLLGGAFYNEQFF

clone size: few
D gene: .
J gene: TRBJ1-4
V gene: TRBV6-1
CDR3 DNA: TGTGCCAGCAGCCGGGGGATTACAACTAATGAAAAACTGTTTTTT
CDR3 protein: CASSRGITTNEKLFF

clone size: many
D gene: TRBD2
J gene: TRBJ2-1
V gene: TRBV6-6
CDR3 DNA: TGTGCCAGCAGTTACACGGGGGAGGGGTACAATGAGCAGTTCTTC
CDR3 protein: CASSYTGEGYNEQFF

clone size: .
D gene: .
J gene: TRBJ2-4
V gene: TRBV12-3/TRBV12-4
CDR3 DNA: TGTGCCAGCAGTTTCAGGGGAGCCAAAAACATTCAGTACTTC
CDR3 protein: CASSFRGAKNIQYF

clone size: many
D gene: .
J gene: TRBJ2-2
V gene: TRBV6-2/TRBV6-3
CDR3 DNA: TGTGCCAGCAGTAAGACCGGGGAGCTGTTTTTT
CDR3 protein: CASSKTGELFF

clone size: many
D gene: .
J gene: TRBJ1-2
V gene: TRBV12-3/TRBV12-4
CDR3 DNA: TGTGCCAGCAGTTTAGCCGGGTCGAGTGGCTACACCTTC
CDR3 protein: CASSLAGSSGYTF

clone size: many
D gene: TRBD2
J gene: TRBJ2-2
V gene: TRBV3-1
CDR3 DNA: TGTGCCAGCAGCCCCCGGGGACTAGCGGGGCCCAACACCGGGGAGCTGTTTTTT
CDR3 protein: CASSPRGLAGPNTGELFF

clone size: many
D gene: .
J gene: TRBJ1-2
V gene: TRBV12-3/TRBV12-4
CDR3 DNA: TGTGCCAGCAGTTTGGGGCAGTCGGCGTCCTATGGCTACACCTTC
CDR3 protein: CASSLGQSASYGYTF

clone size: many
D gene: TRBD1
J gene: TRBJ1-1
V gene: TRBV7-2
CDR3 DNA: TGTGCCAGCAGCCCCCTGGGGACAGTGAAGACTGAAGCTTTCTTT
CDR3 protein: CASSPLGTVKTEAFF

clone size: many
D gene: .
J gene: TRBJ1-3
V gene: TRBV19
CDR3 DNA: TGTGCCAGCTCCGGGACACACTACTCTGGAAACACCATATATTTT
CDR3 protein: CASSGTHYSGNTIYF

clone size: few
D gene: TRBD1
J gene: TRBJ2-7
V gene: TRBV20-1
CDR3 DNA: TGCAGTGCCCACTCCAGGGGGAATAGCTCCTACGAGCAGTACTTC
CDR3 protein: CSAHSRGNSSYEQYF

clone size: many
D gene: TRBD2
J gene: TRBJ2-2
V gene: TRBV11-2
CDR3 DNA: TGTGCCAGCAGCCCCGGACTAGCGGGTAACACCGGGGAGCTGTTTTTT
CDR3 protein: CASSPGLAGNTGELFF

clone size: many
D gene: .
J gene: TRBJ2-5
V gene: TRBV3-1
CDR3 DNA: TGTGCCAGCAGCCCTCGTCAGGGGCGGGAGACCCAGTACTTC
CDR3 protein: CASSPRQGRETQYF

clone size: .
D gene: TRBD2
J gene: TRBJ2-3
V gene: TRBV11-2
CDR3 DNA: TGTGCCAGCAGCCCGACTCCGGGACTAGCGGGAGATACGCAGTATTTT
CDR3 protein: CASSPTPGLAGDTQYF

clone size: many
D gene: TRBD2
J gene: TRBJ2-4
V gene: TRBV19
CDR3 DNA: TGTGCCAGTAGCACCGGGAGGTTCGGGGTCAAAAACATTCAGTACTTC
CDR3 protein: CASSTGRFGVKNIQYF

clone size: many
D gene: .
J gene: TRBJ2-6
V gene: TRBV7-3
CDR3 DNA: TGTGCCAGCAGCCCTGGGGGGTCTGGGGCCAACGTCCTGACTTTC
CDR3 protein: CASSPGGSGANVLTF

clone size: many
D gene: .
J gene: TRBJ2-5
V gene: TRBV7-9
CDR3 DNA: TGTGCCAGCAGCTTAATGGGGGAGACCCAGTACTTC
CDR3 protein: CASSLMGETQYF

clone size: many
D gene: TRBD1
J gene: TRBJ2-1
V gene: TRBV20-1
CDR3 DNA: TGCAGTGCTAGAAGGGGGCGCAATGAGCAGTTCTTC
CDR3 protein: CSARRGRNEQFF

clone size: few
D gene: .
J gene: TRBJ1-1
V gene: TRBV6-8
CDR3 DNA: TGTGCCAGCAGGAAGGGTAGTGAAGCTTTCTTT
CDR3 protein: CASRKGSEAFF

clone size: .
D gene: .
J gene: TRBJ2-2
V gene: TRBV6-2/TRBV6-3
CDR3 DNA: .
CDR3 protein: CASRPLPTGELFFFF

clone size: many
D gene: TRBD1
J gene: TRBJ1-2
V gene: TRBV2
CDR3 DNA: TGTGCCAGCAGCCCGACGGACAGGGATGAGGACGGCTACACCTTC
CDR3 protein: CASSPTDRDEDGYTF

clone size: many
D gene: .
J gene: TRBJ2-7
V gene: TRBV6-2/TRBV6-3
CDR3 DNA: TGTGCCAGCAGGGAGACGTACTACGAGCAGTACTTC
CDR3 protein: CASRETYYEQYF

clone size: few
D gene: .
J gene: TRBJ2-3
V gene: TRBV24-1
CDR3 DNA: TGTGCCACCAGTGATCCGGGGGGCCCGACCCCCTCTGATACGCAGTATTTT
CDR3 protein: CATSDPGGPTPSDTQYF

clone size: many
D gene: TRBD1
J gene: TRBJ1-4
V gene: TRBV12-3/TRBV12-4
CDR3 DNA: TGTGCCAGCAGTGAGGGACAGGGGATTATGGAAAAACTGTTTTTT
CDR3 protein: CASSEGQGIMEKLFF

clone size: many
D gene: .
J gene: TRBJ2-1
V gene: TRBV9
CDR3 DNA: TGTGCCAGCAGCCCCCACCGGGAGAACAATGAGCAGTTCTTC
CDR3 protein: CASSPHRENNEQFF

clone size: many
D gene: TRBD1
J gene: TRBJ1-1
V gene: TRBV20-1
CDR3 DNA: TGCAGTGGCAGGAGGGGGCTCGGACTTGAAGCTTTCTTT
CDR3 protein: CSGRRGLGLEAFF

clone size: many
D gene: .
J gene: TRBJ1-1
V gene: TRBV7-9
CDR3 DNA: TGTGCCAGCAGCATATCGGGGGGGGGGGACACTGAAGCTTTCTTT
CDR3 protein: CASSISGGGDTEAFF

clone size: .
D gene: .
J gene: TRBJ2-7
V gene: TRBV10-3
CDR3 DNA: TGTGCCATCAGTGCCACTGGTCGGGGAGCCTACGAGCAGTACTTC
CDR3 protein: CAISATGRGAYEQYF

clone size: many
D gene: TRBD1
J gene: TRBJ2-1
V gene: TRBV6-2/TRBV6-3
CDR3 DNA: TGTGCCAGCACCAAAGGGACAGGGGTTTACAATGAGCAGTTCTTC
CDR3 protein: CASTKGTGVYNEQFF

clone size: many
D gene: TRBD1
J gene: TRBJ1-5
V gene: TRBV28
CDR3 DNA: TGTGCCAGCAGTTTGTATGGACAGGGGGTCAATCAGCCCCAGCATTTT
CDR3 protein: CASSLYGQGVNQPQHF

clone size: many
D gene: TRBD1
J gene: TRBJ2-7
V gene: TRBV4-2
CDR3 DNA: TGTGCCAGCAGCCAAGTCCAGGGGGCGCAGTACGAGCAGTACTTC
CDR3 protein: CASSQVQGAQYEQYF

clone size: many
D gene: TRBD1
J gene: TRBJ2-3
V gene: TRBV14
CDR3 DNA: TGTGCCAGCAGCCAAGGGACAGGGGAAATCGCCTCAGATACGCAGTATTTT
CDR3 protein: CASSQGTGEIASDTQYF